One and the same sample provided the 5 T cell receptor beta chains below, sequenced in a study of shared clonotypes between healthy human individuals. The assay was immunoSEQ multiplex PCR, and TCRdb's table has in-frame clones only and misses some. The sample records 450,000 to 600,000 clones, roughly 85% being singletons. Sequences were obtained from PBMCs. All receptors derive from a middle-aged woman in good health. Some clones in this sample may be carry-over from other donors' samples.

This sequence joins TRBV27 and TRBJ1-3; tentative D call: TRBD1 (5 bases). The V end lost 4 bases, the J end lost 0 bases, and 7 bases lay between the germline ends. The germline CDR1 and CDR2 sequences are MNHEY and SMNVEV (reference sequence). The CDR3 has 14 residues. The CDR3 region is CASSSGGSGNTIYF. The CDR3 DNA is TGTGCCAGCAGTTCGGGGGGCTCTGGAAACACCATATATTTT.

The chain couples TRBV11-3 to TRBJ2-2; D might be TRBD2 (6 bases). The CDR3 is made up of 19 amino acids. The V gene lost 5 bases and the J gene lost 2 bases, with 24 bases spanning the gap. Germline CDR1 is SGHNT and CDR2 is YENEEA. The CDR3 nucleotides are TGTGCCAGCAGCCTCTCTGGGCGGGGCAGGGCGCATAACACCGGGGAGCTGTTTTTT. As protein: CASSLSGRGRAHNTGELFF.

The chain joins TRBV4-2 to TRBJ2-3; D is perhaps TRBD2 (6 bases). This CDR3 is built from 17 residues. V was cut by 0 bases and J by 0 bases, with 13 bases left in between. Per the germline V gene, CDR1 is LGHNA and CDR2 is YNFKEQ. The DNA for the CDR3 is TGTGCCAGCAGCCAAGATGTAGGGCGGGATAGCACAGATACGCAGTATTTT. Protein: CASSQDVGRDSTDTQYF.

This clone was detected only a few times. The chain couples TRBV7-3 to TRBJ1-1; no definite D call. CDR1 and CDR2 (germline): SGHTA, FQGTGA. V shed 5 bases and J shed 1 base, with 14 bases lying between them. This CDR3 has 15 amino acids. The CDR3 loop is CASSLMARGNTEAFF. The CDR3 nucleotides are TGTGCCAGCAGCCTTATGGCCCGGGGGAACACTGAAGCTTTCTTT.

In this sample, this clone turned up a few times. The chain recombines TRBV9 with TRBJ2-3; D is unclear. This CDR3 has 12 residues. Germline-derived CDR1 and CDR2 are SGDLS and YYNGEE. Trimming took off 3 bases at V and 1 base at J, with 3 bases between the two ends. CDR3 residues: CASSDGTDTQYF. Written as DNA, the CDR3 is TGTGCCAGCAGCGACGGCACAGATACGCAGTATTTT. The full variable domain, completed using reference TRBV9 and TRBJ2-3, is DSGVTQTPKHLITATGQRVTLRCSPRSGDLSVYWYQQSLDQGLQFLIQYYNGEERAKGNILERFSAQQFPDLHSELNLSSLELGDSALYFCASSDGTDTQYFGPGTRLTVL.